This note documents a single TCR beta chain sequence. Antigen unknown. Germline CDR1 is SQVTM and CDR2 is ANQGSEA. The CDR3 consists of 14 residues. Trimming removed 7 bases from V and 6 bases from J; junction bases left unmatched: 10. The data were obtained in a study of T cells after yellow fever vaccination. Study-wide results and caveats: Re-detected after boosting: most primary clones, 96% of CD4 and 80% to 90% of CD8.

Generation of TCR cDNA used 5'RACE template switching (which added a universal primer site and UMIs). MiXCR, applied by TCRdb to the 5' RACE reads, yields one record per CDR3 protein. The data show fewer than 400,000 distinct CDR3 sequences, 6.2% seen once. This TCR derives from a man between 25 and 39 years old who received the YFV17D yellow fever vaccine. The sample in question was PBMCs, obtained 5 days after the yellow fever booster vaccination. The gene calls are TRBV29-1 and TRBJ2-2, with 8 positions matching TRBD2. This CDR3 reads CSGLIAGKPGELFF. The DNA of the CDR3 is TGCAGCGGACTCATAGCGGGAAAGCCCGGGGAGCTGTTTTTT.